The source of this T cell receptor beta chain is a study of tumor-infiltrating lymphocytes in primary liver carcinoma. This clonotype appeared once. At one of its ends the junction is not consistent with the germline gene, which may arise from a read error. Germline CDR1 SGHAT, CDR2 FQNNGV. The CDR3 contains 15 residues. A constant-region primer served to make TCR beta cDNA from approximately 490 ng total RNA. It was through three nested multiplex PCR rounds of slightly modified ARM-PCR that TCR beta libraries arose. The opening two PCR rounds, around 9 cycles each, paired TRBV1-TRBV30 forward primers with a C-beta reverse primer. Using its own MiXCR run on the multiplex PCR reads, TCRdb lists one record per CDR3 protein. Of roughly 40,000 distinct CDR3 sequences in the sample, around 80% were seen once. Co-extraction of both nucleic acids (RNA and DNA) used roughly 19-33 mg of unsorted bulk tissue.

Sequencing was carried out using tumor-adjacent normal liver tissue. This chain joins TRBV11-2 and TRBJ2-1; TRBD2 agrees at 9 bases. The sequence was obtained from a woman in her twenties or thirties with primary liver carcinoma and hepatitis B virus infection. DNA for the CDR3: TGTGCCTGCACCTTAGCTAGCGGGGCCTACAATGAGCTGTTCTTC. It yields the protein CACTLASGAYNELFF. Complete variable domain (other parts from reference TRBV11-2 and TRBJ2-1): EAGVAQSPRYKIIEKRQSVAFWCNPISGHATLYWYQQILGQGPKLLIQFQNNGVVDDSQLPKDRFSAERLKGVDSTLKIQPAKLEDSAVYLCACTLASGAYNELFFGPGTRLTVL.